This T cell receptor (beta chain) originates from a study of blood T cell repertoires in COVID-19. The wider study: Donors in the United States, Italy and Spain gave samples during acute or convalescent COVID-19.

Original methodology: By means of reference gene primer amplification, nucleated cell counts were estimated. Libraries were prepared by immunoSEQ multiplex PCR; TCRdb keeps only in-frame clonotypes and omits some of them. The DNA gave D and trimming, while V, J and clone size come from that table. Here the sample spans over 200,000 clones, roughly 82% being singletons. The length of the CDR3 is 14 residues. The V gene's germline CDR1 is LNHDA and CDR2 SQIVND (reference sequence). Deletions cut 5 bases from V and 5 bases from J, with 12 bases between. Material: peripheral blood. This chain joins TRBV19 and TRBJ2-2, with no clear D. This receptor was obtained from a man aged 40-49 years who had recovered from COVID-19. CDR3 loop: CASSPSGWTGELFF. CDR3 bases: TGTGCCAGTAGTCCCTCAGGTTGGACCGGGGAGCTGTTTTTT.